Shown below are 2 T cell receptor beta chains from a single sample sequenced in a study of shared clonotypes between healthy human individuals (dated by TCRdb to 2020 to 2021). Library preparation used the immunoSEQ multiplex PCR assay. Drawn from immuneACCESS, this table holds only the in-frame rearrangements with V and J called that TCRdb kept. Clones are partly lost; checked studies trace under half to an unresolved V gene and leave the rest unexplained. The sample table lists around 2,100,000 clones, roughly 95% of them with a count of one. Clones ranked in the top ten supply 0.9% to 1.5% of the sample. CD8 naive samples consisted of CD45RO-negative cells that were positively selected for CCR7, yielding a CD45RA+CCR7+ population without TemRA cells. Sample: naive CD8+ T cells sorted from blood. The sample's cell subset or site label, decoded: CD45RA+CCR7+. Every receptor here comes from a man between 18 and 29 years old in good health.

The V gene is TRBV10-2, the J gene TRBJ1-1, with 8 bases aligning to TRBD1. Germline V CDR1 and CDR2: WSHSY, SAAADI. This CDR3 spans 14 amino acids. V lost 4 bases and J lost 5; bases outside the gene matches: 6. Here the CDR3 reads CASSAAGGVTEAFF. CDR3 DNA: TGCGCCAGCAGTGCTGCAGGGGGCGTGACTGAAGCTTTCTTT.

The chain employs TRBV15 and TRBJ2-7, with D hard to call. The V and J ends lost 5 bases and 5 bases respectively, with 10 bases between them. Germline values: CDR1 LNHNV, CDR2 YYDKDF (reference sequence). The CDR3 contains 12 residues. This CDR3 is CATSGAPNEQYF. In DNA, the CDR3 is TGTGCCACCAGCGGTGCCCCTAACGAGCAGTACTTC.